These 12 T cell receptor beta chains came from one sample sequenced in a study of vaccination and CD4 T cells after COVID-19. These receptors are not linked to any known antigen. Oncomine TCR Beta short-read sequencing was applied to DNA from cultured CD4+ T cells. MiXCR, run by TCRdb on the PCR reads, gives a single entry per CDR3 protein. The sample consists of 11,000 to 15,000 distinct CDR3 sequences, about 47% of them appearing once. Indicated treatment: approximately 9-day PBMC culture with coronavirus spike peptide pools or control peptides (ViraFEST assay). The source material was CD4+ T cells from blood, cultured in vitro. Every receptor here comes from a human donor who had recovered from COVID-19.

The chain carries TRBV7-3 and TRBJ2-2, with a possible D match to TRBD1 (6 bases). V lost 4 bases to trimming and J lost 5 bases, with 11 bases between them. The CDR3 extends over 14 amino acids. The germline V gene has CDR1 SGHTA and CDR2 FQGTGA. The CDR3 region has the DNA TGTGCCAGCAGCTCCCAGGGGCAGACCGGGGAGCTGTTTTTT. This gives the protein CASSSQGQTGELFF.

The chain combines TRBV5-1 with TRBJ2-1, with D uncertain. V was clipped by 0 bases and J by 2 bases, with 15 bases between them. Germline CDR1 reads SGHRS; CDR2 reads YFSETQ. The CDR3 contains 17 residues. The CDR3 nucleotides read TGCGCCAGCAGCTTGGGGTGGAAGCGTGCTCCCTACAATGAGCAGTTCTTC. Amino acid sequence: CASSLGWKRAPYNEQFF.

The chain employs TRBV5-4 and TRBJ1-1, with D maybe TRBD1 (6 bases). Between the trimmed V and J ends, which lost 4 bases and 5 bases, there was a span of 18 bases. This CDR3 region has 15 residues. CDR1 SGHNT and CDR2 YYREEE come from the germline V gene (reference sequence). CDR3 sequence reads: CASSLPGAAQTEAFF. DNA of the CDR3: TGTGCCAGCAGCCTTCCGGGGGCAGCACAAACTGAAGCTTTCTTT.

In its sample, this clonotype was seen a few times. In DNA, the CDR3 is TGTGCCACCAGTGACAGCAGGGTCGGGCTTAATCAGCCCCAGCATTTT. As protein: CATSDSRVGLNQPQHF. This chain joins TRBV24-1 and TRBJ1-5; weak D call: TRBD1 (5 bases). Trimming removed 4 bases from V and 4 bases from J, with 16 bases in between. The CDR3 is made up of 16 amino acids. Per the germline V gene, CDR1 is KGHDR and CDR2 is SFDVKD.

The chain is built from TRBV7-8 and TRBJ2-1, with D possibly TRBD2 on 6 matching bases. Germline CDR1 SGHVS, CDR2 FQNEAQ. The CDR3 has 14 amino acids. Trimming shortened V by 3 bases and J by 8 bases, and 14 bases separated the two germline ends. CDR3 nucleotide sequence: TGTGCCAGCAGCTTTAGAAGGAGGGCTTATGAGCAGTTCTTC. Translated, it gives CASSFRRRAYEQFF.

This clonotype was seen a handful of times. The chain is built from TRBV7-9 and TRBJ1-1; D is unclear. This CDR3 contains 12 residues. CDR1 is SEHNR, CDR2 FQNEAQ, per germline (reference sequence). Trimming took 5 bases from V and 7 from J, leaving 11 bases between them. The DNA of the CDR3 is TGTGCCAGCAGCACTACGGGCCGTGAAGCTTTCTTT. Residues: CASSTTGREAFF.

Only a few counts were recorded for this clonotype. The chain is built from TRBV20-1 and TRBJ2-3; 11 positions agree with TRBD2. With 6 bases clipped from V and 2 bases from J, the junction kept 10 bases outside the gene matches. Per germline, CDR1 DFQATT and CDR2 SNEGSKA (reference sequence). CDR3 size: 16 residues. The CDR3 region is CSAPGLADSTTDTQYF. DNA for the CDR3: TGCAGTGCCCCGGGACTAGCGGACTCTACCACAGATACGCAGTATTTT.

V and J are TRBV28 and TRBJ1-6; TRBD1 might be the D (5 bases). The CDR3 is 15 amino acids. Germline V gene lookup returns CDR1 MDHEN and CDR2 SYDVKM. Trimming took 6 bases from V and 7 from J, leaving 16 bases between them. The CDR3 DNA sequence: TGTGCCAGCAGGAATCCCGACAGATTCAATTCACCCCTCCACTTT. Translation gives CASRNPDRFNSPLHF.

The V call is TRBV11-3, the J call TRBJ1-1, with D possibly being TRBD1 (6 bases). From germline, CDR1 is SGHNT and CDR2 YENEEA. Trimming shortened V by 10 bases and J by 1 base, and 28 bases separated the two germline ends. The CDR3 extends over 18 amino acids. The CDR3 DNA reads as TGTGCCACCGGTGAAACAGGGCACTTTTCAAAGGGGAACACTGAAGCTTTCTTT. This gives the protein CATGETGHFSKGNTEAFF. The complete variable domain, with remaining parts taken from reference TRBV11-3 and TRBJ1-1, reads EAGVVQSPRYKIIEKKQPVAFWCNPISGHNTLYWYLQNLGQGPELLIRYENEEAVDDSQLPKDRFSAERLKGVDSTLKIQPAELGDSAVYLCATGETGHFSKGNTEAFFGQGTRLTVV.

The chain has TRBV6-1 and TRBJ1-2; maybe TRBD1 (6 bases). The V end was cut by 8 bases, the J end by 4 bases, with 17 bases between. The germline CDR1 and CDR2 sequences are MNHNS and SASEGT. The CDR3 runs 14 residues. CDR3 sequence (DNA): TGTGCCAGCGGCGGGGGGGGGCAGTCCTATGGCTACACCTTC. It codes for CASGGGGQSYGYTF.

There are a few counts of this clonotype. This chain uses TRBV27 with TRBJ2-7; TRBD1 aligns across 9 bases. The germline V gene has CDR1 MNHEY and CDR2 SMNVEV (reference sequence). Germline trimming cut 5 bases from V and 0 bases from J; bases unmatched to any gene: 5. The CDR3 is 15 residues long. The CDR3 sequence: CASSRRDRVSYEQYF. CDR3 sequence (DNA): TGTGCCAGCAGTCGTCGGGACAGGGTCTCCTACGAGCAGTACTTC.

V usage is TRBV27 and J usage is TRBJ1-2; D uncertain. CDR3 length: 13 residues. Germline-derived CDR1 and CDR2 are MNHEY and SMNVEV (reference sequence). Trimming left V 0 bases short and J 3 bases short, with 5 bases between. This chain's CDR3 is CASSLSPYYGYTF. The CDR3 nucleotides read TGTGCCAGCAGTTTATCCCCCTACTATGGCTACACCTTC.